The 16 T cell receptor beta chains presented below share a single source sample, sequenced in a study of blood T cells in healthy people across ages. Combining a sample-barcoded 5' primer with a J-beta primer mix, a second PCR ran for 7 to 11 cycles. TCRdb fed the 5' RACE reads into MiXCR, producing one record per CDR3 protein. This sample has roughly 1.6 million distinct CDR3 sequences, with about 35% found just once. Specimen: blood. These receptors originate from a woman younger than 45 in good health.

V and J are TRBV6-1 and TRBJ2-1; 7 bases match TRBD1. J was trimmed by 7 bases and V by 4 bases; bases with no gene match: 10. Germline assignment: CDR1 MNHNS and CDR2 SASEGT. The length of the CDR3 is 15 residues. The CDR3 nucleotides read TGTGCCAGCAGTGTGGGCCGACAGGGTTGGAATGAGCAGTTCTTC. Residues: CASSVGRQGWNEQFF.

This clonotype was counted only a few times. The genes are TRBV9 and TRBJ2-3; D is unclear. Trimming pared 0 bases from V and 6 bases from J, leaving 14 bases between. The CDR3 contains 15 residues. From germline, CDR1 is SGDLS and CDR2 YYNGEE. The CDR3 nucleotides are TGTGCCAGCAGCGTAGGCTCCGGCCTCGACGATACGCAGTATTTT. Translating gives CASSVGSGLDDTQYF. The full variable domain, its missing parts supplied by reference TRBV9 and TRBJ2-3, is DSGVTQTPKHLITATGQRVTLRCSPRSGDLSVYWYQQSLDQGLQFLIQYYNGEERAKGNILERFSAQQFPDLHSELNLSSLELGDSALYFCASSVGSGLDDTQYFGPGTRLTVL.

This clonotype was seen only a few times. This chain uses TRBV9 with TRBJ2-5, with 8 bases lining up with TRBD1. The DNA end favors TRBJ2-7, so the J call may be wrong. Germline V gene sequence: CDR1 SGDLS, CDR2 YYNGEE. This CDR3 is 15 amino acids long. The CDR3 loop reads CASSKGTGERYEQYF. The CDR3 nucleotides read TGTGCCAGCAGCAAAGGGACAGGTGAGCGGTACGAGCAGTACTTC.

This clonotype occurred a few times. The chain carries TRBV28 and TRBJ2-7; tentative D call: TRBD2 (5 bases). CDR3 length equals 14 residues. Looked up from germline, CDR1 is MDHEN and CDR2 is SYDVKM. V was trimmed by 3 bases and J by 2 bases, leaving 11 bases between them. The CDR3 here is CASSFRGYTYEQYF. In nucleotides, the CDR3 is TGTGCCAGCAGTTTCCGGGGATATACCTACGAGCAGTACTTC.

On this clonotype: Here the CDR3 omits its conserved ending phenylalanine or tryptophan, so a read error is the likely source. This rearrangement joins TRBV4-1 to TRBJ2-7; D uncertain. The V and J ends lost 4 bases and 3 bases respectively, with 19 bases between them. Germline CDR1 MGHRA, CDR2 YSYEKL. The CDR3 has 16 residues. The CDR3 region has the DNA TGCGCCAGCAGCCCATGGGTTTCGCAAAAACACTACGAGCAGTACTTA. As protein: CASSPWVSQKHYEQYL.

The chain combines TRBV19 with TRBJ2-3; D ambiguous. CDR3 size: 15 residues. Germline loops: CDR1 LNHDA, CDR2 SQIVND (reference sequence). V was clipped by 2 bases and J by 2 bases, with 11 bases between them. This CDR3 is CASSISVGNTDTQYF. As DNA, the CDR3 is TGTGCCAGTAGTATATCGGTCGGAAACACAGATACGCAGTATTTT.

As regards this clonotype: One end of the junction fails to match germline, which may point to a read error. The chain uses TRBV7-9 and TRBJ1-4; TRBD1 matches 8 bases. The CDR3 extends over 13 amino acids. The germline V gene encodes CDR1 SEHNR and CDR2 FQNEAQ (reference sequence). CDR3 in DNA: TGTGCCGGCAGCGCTGGGACAGGAGAAAAACTGTTTTTT. It codes for CAGSAGTGEKLFF.

The gene calls are TRBV2 and TRBJ2-3; 7 positions agree with TRBD2. Trimming took 1 base from V and 4 from J; bases not matched to a gene: 5. The CDR3 totals 15 residues. CDR1 and CDR2 (germline): SNHLY, FYNNEI. CDR3 DNA: TGTGCCAGCAGTGAAGTGCCTAGCGGCTCAGATACGCAGTATTTT. It encodes CASSEVPSGSDTQYF. The full variable domain, rest sourced from reference TRBV2 and TRBJ2-3, is EPEVTQTPSHQVTQMGQEVILRCVPISNHLYFYWYRQILGQKVEFLVSFYNNEISEKSEIFDDQFSVERPDGSNFTLKIRSTKLEDSAMYFCASSEVPSGSDTQYFGPGTRLTVL.

This clonotype appeared a few times. A single base is all that separates this from a far larger clone, so a read error is likely. The CDR3, as DNA: TGCGCCAGCAGCCCGGGACTAGCGGAGGTCGAGCAGTACTTC. Its translation is CASSPGLAEVEQYF. The chain couples TRBV4-1 to TRBJ2-7, with 11 nucleotides matching TRBD2. J lost 6 bases, V lost 4 bases, and 5 bases had no gene match. The CDR3 length is 14 residues. Looked up from germline, CDR1 is MGHRA and CDR2 is YSYEKL.

The chain couples TRBV20-1 to TRBJ1-4; D call uncertain. Germline lookup yields CDR1 DFQATT and CDR2 SNEGSKA (reference sequence). V was shortened by 0 bases and J by 4 bases, with 9 bases between the two germline ends. The CDR3 is 14 amino acids. CDR3 amino acids: CSARDAQVNEKLFF. For the CDR3, the DNA is TGCAGTGCTAGAGATGCGCAGGTTAATGAAAAACTGTTTTTT.

The gene calls are TRBV3-1 and TRBJ2-1; D might be TRBD1 or TRBD2, each matching 5 bases. The germline V gene has CDR1 LGHDT and CDR2 YNNKEL (reference sequence). V lost 4 bases to trimming and J lost 10 bases, with 8 bases between them. The CDR3 covers 11 residues. CDR3 sequence: CASSRDAEQFF. CDR3 nucleotide sequence: TGTGCCAGCAGCCGGGACGCGGAGCAGTTCTTC.

The V and J genes are TRBV7-9 and TRBJ2-1, with 8 nucleotides matching TRBD2. This CDR3 is built from 16 residues. CDR1 is SEHNR and CDR2 is FQNEAQ in the germline V gene (reference sequence). The ends lost 4 bases at V and 4 bases at J; junction bases unmatched: 9. CDR3 nucleotides: TGTGCCAGCAGCTCCACAGCGGGAGAGGGGTACAATGAGCAGTTCTTC. It codes for CASSSTAGEGYNEQFF.

This clonotype was recorded a few times. The chain carries TRBV7-9 and TRBJ2-3, with D unclear. The CDR3 runs 13 residues. Germline V lookup: CDR1 SEHNR, CDR2 FQNEAQ (reference sequence). V was trimmed by 6 bases and J by 4 bases, leaving 11 bases between them. DNA for the CDR3: TGTGCCAGCAGTCTAAGTGCGGCAGATACGCAGTATTTT. Residues: CASSLSAADTQYF.

V and J are TRBV11-2 and TRBJ1-2, with D unresolved. This CDR3 spans 9 amino acids. Germline V CDR1 and CDR2: SGHAT, FQNNGV. The V gene lost 8 bases and the J gene lost 4 bases, with 2 bases spanning the gap. CDR3 loop: CASLYGYTF. In DNA, the CDR3 is TGTGCCAGCCTCTATGGCTACACCTTC.

This clonotype appeared a few times. The rearrangement links TRBV20-1 to TRBJ2-3; 7 nucleotides line up with TRBD1. Germline lookup yields CDR1 DFQATT and CDR2 SNEGSKA (reference sequence). The CDR3 spans 16 residues. With V trimmed by 3 bases and J by 0 bases, 9 bases remained unmatched. CDR3 nucleotides: TGCAGTGCTAGCCGGGACAGAAAAAGTAGCACAGATACGCAGTATTTT. Translating it yields CSASRDRKSSTDTQYF.

In this sample, this clonotype turned up many times. This chain links TRBV10-3 with TRBJ2-7; D is ambiguous. The CDR3 is made up of 13 amino acids. The V end lost 4 bases, the J end lost 2 bases, and 9 bases lay between the germline ends. Per the germline V gene, CDR1 is ENHRY and CDR2 is SYGVKD. The CDR3 region is CAISVGSTYEQYF. The CDR3 DNA reads TGTGCCATCAGTGTTGGTTCAACCTACGAGCAGTACTTC.